This T cell receptor beta chain emerged from a study of graft-versus-host responses after intestinal transplantation. For the study at large: Each of the recipients got a multivisceral, liver-intestinal, or isolated intestinal transplant.

Whole-study results and caveats: Recipient-marrow GvH clones were detected, some having first appeared in ileum or blood.

CDR1 and CDR2 from the germline V gene are SNHLY and FYNNEI. The length of the CDR3 is 15 residues. V was trimmed by 3 bases and J by 3 bases, leaving 12 bases between them. As for this clone: Its antigen is not identified.

The method was immunoSEQ multiplex PCR; TCRdb's version includes in-frame clones alone and lacks a portion of them. The sample has tens of thousands of clones, roughly 92% seen once; the top ten hold about 0.28%. The chain recombines TRBV2 with TRBJ1-5; D may be TRBD1 (5 bases). The sample consisted of unstimulated CD4+ T cells sorted from spleen or lymph node cells, taken before intestinal transplant. The source is a human donor who received an intestinal transplant. CDR3 in amino acids: CASSDWGRNNQPQHF. The CDR3 bases are TGTGCCAGCAGTGATTGGGGACGGAACAATCAGCCCCAGCATTTT. The full variable domain, rest sourced from reference TRBV2 and TRBJ1-5, is EPEVTQTPSHQVTQMGQEVILRCVPISNHLYFYWYRQILGQKVEFLVSFYNNEISEKSEIFDDQFSVERPDGSNFTLKIRSTKLEDSAMYFCASSDWGRNNQPQHFGDGTRLSIL.